A single T cell receptor beta chain is shown here with its context. Its target antigen remains unknown. No base qualities exist here, and no much larger clone lies one base off it. The trial excluded patients who had a history of autoimmune disease or who were on systemic immunosuppression. Peripheral blood for TCR sequencing was collected from all dose cohorts at baseline, on cycle 4 day 1, and on cycle 7 day 1. The samples were drawn from a first-in-human, open-label, multicenter phase I dose-escalation trial of ivuxolimab. Adults with locally advanced or metastatic head and neck squamous cell, hepatocellular, melanoma or renal cell carcinoma were enrolled in the trial. Before TCR sequencing, CD4+ and CD8+ T cells were separately sorted from peripheral blood. The data were obtained in a study of OX40 agonist ivuxolimab in advanced cancers. Study-level background: Ivuxolimab, which targeted the costimulatory receptor OX40 (CD134), was an agonistic, fully human IgG2 monoclonal antibody. The paper covers the monotherapy dose-escalation part of the phase I ivuxolimab trial, which included N of about 56 patients. Peripheral TCRbeta sequencing aimed to test whether ivuxolimab altered TCR sequence diversity and caused clonal T-cell expansion. The dose-escalation cohort was roughly 87% male with a mean age of about 60 years, ranging from roughly 20 to 80. Among the approximately 54 dose-escalation patients, around 20 had hepatocellular carcinoma, roughly 15 melanoma, 9 renal cell carcinoma and 9 head and neck cancer. Intravenous ivuxolimab was administered to patients every 2 weeks at six dose levels: 0.01, 0.1, 0.3, 1.5, 3 and 10 mg/kg. Patients were allowed to have had prior anti-PD-1, anti-PD-L1 or anti-CTLA-4 therapy, and 40% of the dose-escalation patients had previously received checkpoint inhibitors. Three dose-escalation patients achieved partial responses, one with hepatocellular carcinoma and two with cutaneous melanoma.

Genomic DNA was extracted from sorted cells for sequencing of the TCRbeta CDR3 region. The immunoSEQ Assay was used for sequencing of TCRbeta CDR3 regions. The immuneACCESS repertoire file appears here via TCRdb, limited to in-frame rearrangements. These files lack a portion of the clones; in checked studies, under half of the deficit traces to unresolved V genes, and the cause of the others is not known. Within this sample are about 140,000 clones, with roughly 91% of them counted one time only. The leading ten clones occupy roughly 1% of the sample. Reading from cysteine to phenylalanine, the CDR3 counts 16 amino acids. Only the CDR3 part of the read is kept: 48 bases, read in frame from the first base. The germline V gene sets CDR1 to SGHAT and CDR2 to FQNNGV. V lost 3 bases and J lost 1 base; the stretch between them is 15 bases long. Beyond this particular receptor, the publication reports: The antigen specificity of the peripheral T cells that underwent clonal expansion was not determined. In the 0.1-3.0 mg/kg groups, partial responders had among the lowest normalized peripheral clonal expansion, particularly in CD8+ T cells. Low levels of normalized T-cell clonal expansion were also seen in some nonresponding patients. At doses of 0.1 to 3.0 mg/kg, clonal expansion of both CD4+ and CD8+ T cells in blood was seen between baseline and week 6. After ivuxolimab, CD8+ T cells had more expanded clones than CD4+ T cells on average.

The chain was built from TRBV11-2 and TRBJ1-1; TRBD1 might be the D gene, on 6 matching bases. Sequences were derived from CD4+ or CD8+ T cells sorted from blood, sampled in a trial of the OX40 agonist ivuxolimab. The clonotype comes from an adult with an advanced solid tumor such as melanoma, head and neck, liver or kidney cancer. The DNA reads as follows: TGTGCCAGCAGCTTGGGGACACCTCTGGAGAACACTGAAGCTTTCTTT. This gives the protein CASSLGTPLENTEAFF.